The 30 T cell receptor beta chains given below trace back to one sample, sequenced in a study of shared clonotypes between healthy human individuals. TCRdb keeps only in-frame clones here, not all; method: immunoSEQ multiplex PCR. The sample lists 520,000 or so clones; more than 65% were seen once. Sequenced material: PBMCs. The receptors shown here come from a woman between 35 and 50 years old in good health. Some clones in this sample may be carry-over from other donors' samples.

This rearrangement joins TRBV7-9 to TRBJ1-3; unclear D gene. The CDR3 totals 12 residues. With 5 bases removed from V and 4 bases from J, the gap between germline ends came to 6 bases. Germline lookup yields CDR1 SEHNR and CDR2 FQNEAQ (reference sequence). CDR3 DNA: TGTGCCAGCAGCCAGGTGGGAAACACCATATATTTT. This gives the protein CASSQVGNTIYF.

In the case of this clone: A far larger clone is off by one base, so a read error is likely. The chain couples TRBV2 to TRBJ2-2; D is unresolved. The CDR3 extends over 11 amino acids. Germline V gene sequence: CDR1 SNHLY, CDR2 FYNNEI. Trimming shortened V by 8 bases and J by 8 bases, and 9 bases separated the two germline ends. DNA of the CDR3: TGTGCCAGCGCCCCTTGGGGGGAGCTGTTTTTT. Translating it yields CASAPWGELFF. The variable domain in full, completed from reference TRBV2 and TRBJ2-2, reads EPEVTQTPSHQVTQMGQEVILRCVPISNHLYFYWYRQILGQKVEFLVSFYNNEISEKSEIFDDQFSVERPDGSNFTLKIRSTKLEDSAMYFCASAPWGELFFGEGSRLTVL.

The rearrangement links TRBV6-6 to TRBJ2-2, with TRBD2 matching over 9 bases. This CDR3 comprises 15 residues. The ends lost 8 bases at V and 7 bases at J; junction bases unmatched: 11. In germline, CDR1 is MNHNY, CDR2 SVGAGI (reference sequence). The CDR3 DNA is TGTGCCAGCCAGGAGGCGGGAGGGCCCCACGGGGAGCTGTTTTTT. Amino acid sequence: CASQEAGGPHGELFF.

The V call is TRBV2, the J call TRBJ2-4; D possibly corresponds to TRBD2 (5 bases). V shed 4 bases and J shed 5 bases, with 15 bases lying between them. Germline CDR1 is SNHLY and CDR2 is FYNNEI. This CDR3 spans 15 amino acids. CDR3 nucleotide sequence: TGTGCCAGCAGTGGCGGTAGCGTGGTGGAAAACATTCAGTACTTC. It specifies CASSGGSVVENIQYF.

The chain uses TRBV28 and TRBJ2-5; 7 bases line up with TRBD2. Germline V gives CDR1 MDHEN, CDR2 SYDVKM. This CDR3 region has 14 residues. Trimming at V came to 6 bases and at J to 7 bases, leaving 11 bases not matched to a gene. The CDR3 sequence: CASRAWASGRTQYF. For the CDR3, the DNA is TGTGCCAGCAGAGCGTGGGCTAGCGGCAGGACCCAGTACTTC.

The gene calls are TRBV6-6 and TRBJ2-3, with TRBD2 identical over 12 bases. The CDR3 has 16 amino acids. The V gene end was trimmed by 6 bases and the J gene end by 4 bases; junction bases not matched to a gene: 8. CDR1 is MNHNY and CDR2 is SVGAGI in the germline V gene (reference sequence). The CDR3 reads CASSSTSGRLPDTQYF. CDR3 DNA sequence: TGTGCCAGCAGCAGTACTAGCGGGAGGTTGCCAGATACGCAGTATTTT.

The chain uses TRBV19 and TRBJ2-3; 8 bases agree with TRBD2. Trimming removed 6 bases from V and 2 bases from J; junction bases left unmatched: 7. Looked up from germline, CDR1 is LNHDA and CDR2 is SQIVND (reference sequence). The CDR3 totals 15 residues. The CDR3 bases are TGTGCCAGTAGGACCTTAGCGGGACCCACAGATACGCAGTATTTT. Its translation: CASRTLAGPTDTQYF.

The chain employs TRBV18 and TRBJ1-2; 7 bases align to TRBD1. V shed 2 bases and J 2 bases; nucleotides not matched to a gene: 2. The CDR3 consists of 14 residues. Germline values: CDR1 KGHSH, CDR2 LQKENI. The CDR3 DNA follows: TGTGCCAGCTCACCAGGACAGGCCAACTATGGCTACACCTTC. Protein sequence: CASSPGQANYGYTF.

As regards this clone: Given a far larger clone just one base away, this is likely a sequencing read error. Other DNA sequences in the sample encode the same CDR3. The J gene is TRBJ2-3, the V gene TRBV30, with D unclear. V was cut by 3 bases and J by 0 bases, with 4 bases left in between. Germline V gene sequence: CDR1 GTSNPN, CDR2 SVGIG (reference sequence). CDR3 size: 12 residues. The CDR3 coding sequence is TGTGCCTGGAGCACGAGCACAGATACGCAGTATTTT. This encodes CAWSTSTDTQYF.

This chain uses TRBV7-9 with TRBJ2-1; TRBD2 matches 13 bases. This CDR3 spans 14 amino acids. Germline CDR1 is SEHNR and CDR2 is FQNEAQ (reference sequence). With V trimmed by 8 bases and J by 9 bases, 7 bases remained unmatched. The CDR3 protein is CASETGTSGVEQFF. CDR3 in DNA: TGTGCCAGCGAAACCGGGACTAGCGGGGTTGAGCAGTTCTTC.

J is TRBJ2-7 and V is TRBV30; unclear D gene. The CDR3 consists of 12 residues. CDR1 is GTSNPN, CDR2 SVGIG, per germline (reference sequence). Deletions cut 2 bases from V and 1 base from J, with 6 bases between. The chain's CDR3 is CAWSLGSYEQYF. CDR3 DNA sequence: TGTGCCTGGAGTCTAGGATCCTACGAGCAGTACTTC.

This chain connects TRBV5-6 to TRBJ2-7; TRBD2 aligns across 9 bases. CDR1 is SGHDT, CDR2 YYEEEE, per germline. Trimming removed 1 base from V and 2 bases from J; junction bases left unmatched: 7. This CDR3 has 16 residues. DNA of the CDR3: TGTGCCAGCAGCTTGATAGGGGCTAGCGGGGCCTACGAGCAGTACTTC. Its protein product is CASSLIGASGAYEQYF. Looking up the rest from reference TRBV5-6 and TRBJ2-7 gives the full variable domain: DAGVTQSPTHLIKTRGQQVTLRCSPKSGHDTVSWYQQALGQGPQFIFQYYEEEERQRGNFPDRFSGHQFPNYSSELNVNALLLGDSALYLCASSLIGASGAYEQYFGPGTRLTVT.

The chain employs TRBV29-1 and TRBJ1-4, with no clear D. Germline V gene sequence: CDR1 SQVTM, CDR2 ANQGSEA. There are 13 residues in the CDR3. The germline V and J ends were trimmed by 1 base and 13 bases, with 16 bases remaining between them. Written as DNA, the CDR3 is TGCAGCGTTGAAGGGGCTCGGCCCCGGGGACTGTTTTTT. Amino acid sequence: CSVEGARPRGLFF.

The CDR3 DNA reads TGTGCCAGCAGCCGAACAGGGTTCCAAGAGACCCAGTACTTC. Its protein is CASSRTGFQETQYF. The chain is built from TRBV14 and TRBJ2-5; D is perhaps TRBD1 (6 bases). The germline V and J ends were trimmed by 4 bases and 1 base, with 10 bases remaining between them. This CDR3 comprises 14 residues. CDR1 and CDR2 from the germline V gene are SGHDN and FVKESK. The full variable domain, with the rest looked up from reference TRBV14 and TRBJ2-5, is EAGVTQFPSHSVIEKGQTVTLRCDPISGHDNLYWYRRVMGKEIKFLLHFVKESKQDESGMPNNRFLAERTGGTYSTLKVQPAELEDSGVYFCASSRTGFQETQYFGPGTRLLVL.

This clone was counted a single time. V is TRBV10-3 and J is TRBJ2-5; possibly TRBD2 for D (6 bases). V lost 4 bases and J 1 base, leaving 10 bases between the germline ends. The CDR3 extends over 14 amino acids. Germline-derived CDR1 and CDR2 are ENHRY and SYGVKD. The CDR3 nucleotides are TGTGCCATCAGTGGGCCCGGGAGCCAAGAGACCCAGTACTTC. Residues: CAISGPGSQETQYF.

The chain employs TRBV28 and TRBJ2-7; D unclear. Germline values: CDR1 MDHEN, CDR2 SYDVKM. The V end was cut by 9 bases, the J end by 2 bases, with 11 bases between. This CDR3 is built from 12 residues. The CDR3 is CASNEAAYEQYF. The CDR3 DNA sequence: TGTGCCAGTAACGAGGCTGCCTACGAGCAGTACTTC.

The chain carries TRBV5-1 and TRBJ2-2; maybe TRBD2 (6 bases). CDR1 is SGHRS, CDR2 YFSETQ, per germline. Trimming took 0 bases from V and 4 from J, leaving 13 bases between them. There are 16 residues in the CDR3. The CDR3 loop is CASSLGEQGGTGELFF. CDR3 DNA: TGCGCCAGCAGCTTGGGAGAGCAGGGAGGCACCGGGGAGCTGTTTTTT.

This rearrangement joins TRBV28 to TRBJ1-2; 11 bases agree with TRBD1. V gave up 5 bases and J gave up 3 bases; unmatched junction bases: 5. Germline CDR1 MDHEN, CDR2 SYDVKM. The CDR3 is made up of 15 amino acids. The CDR3 is CASSPGQGADYGYTF. The CDR3, as DNA: TGTGCCAGCAGTCCCGGACAGGGGGCAGACTATGGCTACACCTTC.

The chain joins TRBV18 to TRBJ1-1, with D possibly matching TRBD1 (5 bases). Germline CDR1 KGHSH, CDR2 LQKENI. Trimming took off 3 bases at V and 8 bases at J, with 16 bases between the two ends. CDR3 length: 14 residues. The CDR3 region has the DNA TGTGCCAGCTCACCCGGGACCGACGACCGGGAAGCTTTCTTT. Translated: CASSPGTDDREAFF.

V gene TRBV2 combines with J gene TRBJ2-5; D is undetermined. Germline CDR1 reads SNHLY; CDR2 reads FYNNEI. V lost 5 bases and J lost 5, with 9 bases in between. CDR3 length: 12 residues. The DNA of the CDR3 is TGTGCCAGCAGTACCCTAGGGGAGACCCAGTACTTC. Protein sequence: CASSTLGETQYF.

The chain employs TRBV11-2 and TRBJ2-2; perhaps TRBD2 as D (6 bases). The CDR3 extends over 16 amino acids. In germline, CDR1 is SGHAT, CDR2 FQNNGV. The ends were cut back, 6 bases at V and 4 bases at J, with 18 bases in the middle. In DNA, the CDR3 is TGTGCCAGCAGTGACTTGTGGGAGGACCCCACCGGGGAGCTGTTTTTT. Translated, it gives CASSDLWEDPTGELFF.

The V gene is TRBV15, the J gene TRBJ2-2; TRBD1 matches 7 bases. Germline V gene data show CDR1 as LNHNV and CDR2 as YYDKDF (reference sequence). The CDR3 runs to 14 residues. Trimming took 6 bases from V and 5 from J; bases not matched to a gene: 6. CDR3 sequence (DNA): TGTGCCACCAGTTTCGGGACAGCTACCGGGGAGCTGTTTTTT. Translation: CATSFGTATGELFF.

The V and J genes are TRBV5-1 and TRBJ1-2; D may be TRBD1 (5 bases). This CDR3 is built from 13 residues. Germline values: CDR1 SGHRS, CDR2 YFSETQ. Between the trimmed V and J ends, which lost 7 bases and 6 bases, there was a span of 16 bases. CDR3 sequence: CASRPGHRDGYTF. The CDR3 DNA sequence: TGCGCCAGCCGACCGGGGCACCGGGATGGCTACACCTTC.

The chain couples TRBV7-2 to TRBJ2-1, with D maybe TRBD2 (6 bases). Trimming removed 5 bases from V and 10 bases from J, with 21 bases in between. Germline CDR1 is SGHTA and CDR2 is FQGNSA. The CDR3 sequence is 15 residues long. The DNA of the CDR3 is TGTGCCAGCAGCCCGGACTCAGGTCGTCGGGGGGAGCAGTTCTTC. Its protein product is CASSPDSGRRGEQFF. The full variable domain, in which reference TRBV7-2 and TRBJ2-1 provide the parts outside the CDR3, is GAGVSQSPSNKVTEKGKDVELRCDPISGHTALYWYRQSLGQGLEFLIYFQGNSAPDKSGLPSDRFSAERTGGSVSTLTIQRTQQEDSAVYLCASSPDSGRRGEQFFGPGTRLTVL.

The genes are TRBV19 and TRBJ2-7; D possibly corresponds to TRBD2 (5 bases). Germline loops: CDR1 LNHDA, CDR2 SQIVND (reference sequence). V was trimmed by 0 bases and J by 6 bases, leaving 24 bases between them. CDR3 length: 18 residues. In DNA, the CDR3 is TGTGCCAGTAGTATAGATAAGTTGCCGGACTGTCCAGTCTGCGAGCAGTACTTC. Its translation is CASSIDKLPDCPVCEQYF.

The V and J genes are TRBV7-8 and TRBJ1-2, with D uncertain. V was pared by 6 bases and J by 1 base, with 9 bases between. The CDR3 is 13 amino acids. The germline gives CDR1 SGHVS, CDR2 FQNEAQ. CDR3 loop: CASSEEINYGYTF. The CDR3 DNA follows: TGTGCCAGCAGTGAAGAAATTAACTATGGCTACACCTTC.

The rearrangement uses TRBV7-2 and TRBJ2-3, with a possible D match to TRBD1 (6 bases). CDR1 and CDR2 from the germline V gene are SGHTA and FQGNSA. The CDR3 runs 14 residues. V was pared by 3 bases and J by 8 bases, with 15 bases between. CDR3 bases: TGTGCCAGCAGCTTTACAGGGTTTGATGTTACGCAGTATTTT. Amino acids: CASSFTGFDVTQYF.

This clone was observed a few times. The chain's CDR3 is CASSRNLDTEAFF. DNA of the CDR3: TGTGCCAGCAGCCGTAATTTAGACACTGAAGCTTTCTTT. The chain combines TRBV5-4 with TRBJ1-1; D is uncertain. Germline CDR1 reads SGHNT; CDR2 reads YYREEE (reference sequence). The CDR3 totals 13 residues. The V gene lost 4 bases and the J gene lost 3 bases, with 10 bases spanning the gap.

The chain has TRBV19 and TRBJ2-2; 7 nucleotides align to TRBD2. This CDR3 region has 16 residues. With 1 base clipped from V and 4 bases from J, the junction kept 6 bases outside the gene matches. Germline loops: CDR1 LNHDA, CDR2 SQIVND (reference sequence). The CDR3 DNA follows: TGTGCCAGTAGTATAGTGTGGCGGGAGAGCACCGGGGAGCTGTTTTTT. Translation gives CASSIVWRESTGELFF. The full variable domain, its missing parts supplied by reference TRBV19 and TRBJ2-2, is DGGITQSPKYLFRKEGQNVTLSCEQNLNHDAMYWYRQDPGQGLRLIYYSQIVNDFQKGDIAEGYSVSREKKESFPLTVTSAQKNPTAFYLCASSIVWRESTGELFFGEGSRLTVL.

V and J are TRBV7-9 and TRBJ2-3; 8 positions match TRBD2. The germline V gene encodes CDR1 SEHNR and CDR2 FQNEAQ (reference sequence). The CDR3 totals 15 residues. The V gene end was trimmed by 1 base and the J gene end by 5 bases; junction bases not matched to a gene: 5. The CDR3 sequence: CASSLVLGLVDTQYF. The CDR3 nucleotides read TGTGCCAGCAGCTTAGTCTTGGGACTAGTAGATACGCAGTATTTT.